Presented here are 30 T cell receptor beta chains from one specimen sequenced in a study of blood T cell repertoires in COVID-19. Only in-frame clones appear in the TCRdb table, and some are missing; sequencing was by immunoSEQ multiplex PCR. The sample lists around 63,000 clones, over 75% occurring once. Sequencing was carried out using peripheral blood. The receptor source for this set is a woman in her sixties with COVID-19, enrolled during active disease.

The rearrangement links TRBV28 to TRBJ2-1; 8 nucleotides match TRBD2. CDR1 MDHEN and CDR2 SYDVKM come from the germline V gene. The CDR3 has 20 amino acids. V dropped 1 base and J dropped 8; count of bases not matched to a gene: 22. CDR3 coding DNA: TGTGCCAGCAGTTTATATAGCGGAGCCCATACTCAGCGGGAGCCGTATGAGCAGTTCTTC. Translating it yields CASSLYSGAHTQREPYEQFF.

V gene TRBV4-3 combines with J gene TRBJ1-1; D ambiguous. This CDR3 is built from 13 residues. V gave up 1 base and J gave up 5 bases, with 8 bases separating them. CDR1 is LGHNA, CDR2 YSLEER, per germline. The CDR3, as DNA: TGCGCCAGCAGCCAAGCAGCGGGAACTGAAGCTTTCTTT. Translated: CASSQAAGTEAFF.

This clone appeared once. CDR3 amino acids: CASSLAAGKSPLHF. The CDR3 coding sequence is TGTGCCAGCAGCTTAGCGGCAGGCAAATCACCCCTCCACTTT. This chain joins TRBV7-8 and TRBJ1-6, with unresolved D. The CDR3 is 14 residues long. Germline CDR1 reads SGHVS; CDR2 reads FQNEAQ. V was pared by 0 bases and J by 10 bases, with 10 bases between.

The V and J genes are TRBV19 and TRBJ2-1; D ambiguous. V was shortened by 3 bases and J by 5 bases, with 14 bases between the two germline ends. The CDR3 is 15 residues long. The germline V gene encodes CDR1 LNHDA and CDR2 SQIVND (reference sequence). CDR3 nucleotides: TGTGCCAGTAGTATTCGAGGTAATGGTGACAATGAGCAGTTCTTC. Protein: CASSIRGNGDNEQFF.

The chain carries TRBV5-1 and TRBJ2-7; D is possibly TRBD1 (5 bases). The ends were cut back, 3 bases at V and 3 bases at J, with 16 bases in the middle. The germline CDR1 and CDR2 sequences are SGHRS and YFSETQ. The CDR3 runs 15 residues. The CDR3 sequence is CASSSPDWGDYEQYF. The CDR3 nucleotides read TGCGCCAGCAGCTCCCCAGACTGGGGCGACTACGAGCAGTACTTC.

The chain recombines TRBV6-5 with TRBJ1-2; D ambiguous. V was clipped by 2 bases and J by 7 bases, with 11 bases between them. CDR1 and CDR2 (germline): MNHEY, SVGAGI. CDR3 length equals 13 residues. The chain's CDR3 is CASSYLRHPGYTF. The CDR3 region has the DNA TGTGCCAGCAGTTACCTGCGCCACCCTGGCTACACCTTC.

A few counts support this clone. The CDR3 spells CASSQVGQGDYEQYF. The CDR3 DNA reads TGTGCCAGCAGCCAGGTAGGACAGGGGGACTACGAGCAGTACTTC. The rearrangement links TRBV4-2 to TRBJ2-7; 10 bases line up with TRBD1. Losses at the gene ends were 3 bases for V and 3 bases for J; bases not matched to a gene: 5. Germline loops: CDR1 LGHNA, CDR2 YNFKEQ. This CDR3 region has 15 residues.

The chain recombines TRBV11-1 with TRBJ2-2; 7 bases are shared with TRBD2. CDR1 is SGHAT, CDR2 FQDESV, per germline (reference sequence). V shed 5 bases, J shed 7 bases, and the junction held 7 bases outside the gene matches. This CDR3 comprises 14 residues. For the CDR3, the DNA is TGTGCCAGCAGCATGGACGGGGGGTTCGGGGAGCTGTTTTTT. Translated, it gives CASSMDGGFGELFF.

As to this clone: Germline is not matched at one junction end, which may reflect a read error. The CDR3 DNA is TGTGCTAGCAGCTTAGGGACTAGCGCTAAAGATACGCAGTATTTT. Translating gives CASSLGTSAKDTQYF. The rearrangement links TRBV7-7 to TRBJ2-3; TRBD2 matches 10 bases. The CDR3 has 15 residues. CDR1 is SSHAT, CDR2 FNYEAQ, per germline (reference sequence). Together with reference TRBV7-7 and TRBJ2-3, the CDR3 gives the full variable domain: GAGVSQSPRYKVTKRGQDVTLRCDPISSHATLYWYQQALGQGPEFLTYFNYEAQPDKSGLPSDRFSAERPEGSISTLTIQRTEQRDSAMYRCASSLGTSAKDTQYFGPGTRLTVL.

To note about this clone: The same CDR3 arises from other DNA sequences in this sample as well. The chain is built from TRBV3-1 (or the pseudogene TRBV3-2) and TRBJ1-3, with D unclear. The ends were cut back, 0 bases at V and 0 bases at J, with 6 bases in the middle. CDR1 and CDR2 (germline): LGHDT, YNNKEL (reference sequence). The CDR3 runs 15 residues. This chain's CDR3 is CASSQDAGSGNTIYF. The CDR3 nucleotides are TGTGCCAGCAGCCAAGATGCGGGCTCTGGAAACACCATATATTTT.

The chain employs TRBV28 and TRBJ1-6; tentatively, D is TRBD1 (6 bases). The CDR3 covers 14 residues. Germline CDR1 and CDR2: MDHEN and SYDVKM. Trimming removed 3 bases at V and 7 bases at J, with 10 bases between. As DNA, the CDR3 is TGTGCCAGCAGTTTGGGGCAGGGGAATTCACCCCTCCACTTT. It yields the protein CASSLGQGNSPLHF.

The chain carries TRBV5-1 and TRBJ2-7; 9 positions agree with TRBD2. In germline, CDR1 is SGHRS, CDR2 YFSETQ. The V gene end was trimmed by 1 base and the J gene end by 3 bases; junction bases not matched to a gene: 8. The CDR3 is made up of 16 amino acids. The CDR3 loop is CASSLYSTSGFYEQYF. The DNA of the CDR3 is TGCGCCAGCAGCTTGTACTCGACTAGCGGATTCTACGAGCAGTACTTC. Full variable domain (rest looked up from reference TRBV5-1 and TRBJ2-7): KAGVTQTPRYLIKTRGQQVTLSCSPISGHRSVSWYQQTPGQGLQFLFEYFSETQRNKGNFPGRFSGRQFSNSRSEMNVSTLELGDSALYLCASSLYSTSGFYEQYFGPGTRLTVT.

The chain employs TRBV15 and TRBJ2-2; D might be TRBD1 (6 bases). The CDR3 totals 14 residues. The germline CDR1 and CDR2 sequences are LNHNV and YYDKDF (reference sequence). The ends were cut back, 4 bases at V and 6 bases at J, with 12 bases in the middle. The DNA for the CDR3 is TGTGCCACCAGCATCTACAGGGTTCCCGGGGAGCTGTTTTTT. This sequence encodes CATSIYRVPGELFF.

This chain links TRBV6-4 with TRBJ2-7; TRBD1 agrees at 7 bases. V shed 6 bases, J shed 4 bases, and the junction held 12 bases outside the gene matches. The CDR3 extends over 15 amino acids. Germline CDR1 MRHNA, CDR2 SNTAGT. CDR3 loop: CASRGTSQGDYEQYF. CDR3 DNA: TGTGCCAGCAGGGGGACCTCTCAGGGGGATTACGAGCAGTACTTC.

This clone was seen more than once but under ten times. The chain employs TRBV4-3 and TRBJ1-5; no firm D call. V was shortened by 4 bases and J by 3 bases, with 13 bases between the two germline ends. The CDR3 covers 15 residues. Germline lookup yields CDR1 LGHNA and CDR2 YSLEER. This CDR3 is CASSRTSGDNQPQHF. In DNA, the CDR3 is TGCGCCAGCAGCCGAACCTCTGGAGACAATCAGCCCCAGCATTTT.

The V gene is TRBV7-2, the J gene TRBJ2-7; 11 nucleotides match TRBD2. The V segment lost 5 bases and the J segment 1 base; nucleotides outside the gene matches: 4. The germline CDR1 and CDR2 sequences are SGHTA and FQGNSA. This CDR3 is built from 15 residues. CDR3 sequence (DNA): TGTGCCAGCAGCCCGGCTAGCGGGGGGTCCTACGAGCAGTACTTC. Amino acids: CASSPASGGSYEQYF. Combining the CDR3 with reference TRBV7-2 and TRBJ2-7 gives the whole variable domain GAGVSQSPSNKVTEKGKDVELRCDPISGHTALYWYRQSLGQGLEFLIYFQGNSAPDKSGLPSDRFSAERTGGSVSTLTIQRTQQEDSAVYLCASSPASGGSYEQYFGPGTRLTVT.

V gene TRBV5-4 combines with J gene TRBJ2-2, with TRBD2 matching 7 bases. CDR3 length equals 15 residues. J was trimmed by 6 bases and V by 1 base; bases with no gene match: 6. CDR1 and CDR2 from the germline V gene are SGHNT and YYREEE (reference sequence). CDR3 DNA sequence: TGTGCCAGCAGCTTGCTCGCGGGAGTCCCCGGGGAGCTGTTTTTT. This codes for CASSLLAGVPGELFF.

The CDR3 DNA reads as TGCGCCAGCAGCTGGGGGACAGGCGGACGAGAGACCCAGTACTTC. Translation: CASSWGTGGRETQYF. This rearrangement joins TRBV5-1 to TRBJ2-5; 8 bases agree with TRBD1. Trimming cost V 3 bases and J 4 bases; bases outside gene matches: 8. This CDR3 is built from 15 residues. Germline CDR1 and CDR2: SGHRS and YFSETQ. The variable domain in full, completed from reference TRBV5-1 and TRBJ2-5, reads KAGVTQTPRYLIKTRGQQVTLSCSPISGHRSVSWYQQTPGQGLQFLFEYFSETQRNKGNFPGRFSGRQFSNSRSEMNVSTLELGDSALYLCASSWGTGGRETQYFGPGTRLLVL.

This chain uses TRBV2 with TRBJ2-1, with 8 nucleotides matching TRBD2. CDR1 SNHLY and CDR2 FYNNEI come from the germline V gene. V was pared by 5 bases and J by 1 base, with 7 bases of the junction left unmatched. The CDR3 length is 16 residues. The CDR3 loop is CASSREAGVSYNEQFF. CDR3 bases: TGTGCCAGCAGTCGAGAAGCGGGAGTATCCTACAATGAGCAGTTCTTC.

This chain uses TRBV3-1 (or the pseudogene TRBV3-2) with TRBJ2-2, with D unclear. This CDR3 is 14 amino acids long. V was trimmed by 0 bases and J by 2 bases, leaving 4 bases between them. Germline assignment: CDR1 LGHDT and CDR2 YNNKEL (reference sequence). DNA for the CDR3: TGTGCCAGCAGCCAAGATTTAAACACCGGGGAGCTGTTTTTT. Its translation: CASSQDLNTGELFF.

The rearrangement joins TRBV6-5 to TRBJ2-1, with 9 nucleotides matching TRBD1. CDR1 MNHEY and CDR2 SVGAGI come from the germline V gene. V dropped 6 bases and J dropped 8; count of bases not matched to a gene: 5. This CDR3 has 13 residues. The CDR3 loop is CASSPRTGDEQFF. CDR3 nucleotide sequence: TGTGCCAGCAGCCCCAGGACAGGGGATGAGCAGTTCTTC.

V is TRBV5-1 and J is TRBJ1-6; TRBD1 agrees at 8 bases. This CDR3 region has 17 residues. The germline CDR1 and CDR2 sequences are SGHRS and YFSETQ. The trim removed 4 bases at V and 2 bases at J, leaving 8 bases unmatched. The CDR3 region is CASSPGQGRTYNSPLHF. The CDR3 coding sequence is TGCGCCAGCAGCCCAGGACAGGGACGAACCTATAATTCACCCCTCCACTTT.

The V and J genes are TRBV7-2 and TRBJ1-5, with TRBD1 as a possible D gene (6 bases). CDR3 length: 18 amino acids. Germline V lookup: CDR1 SGHTA, CDR2 FQGNSA. Trimming removed 2 bases from V and 7 bases from J, with 24 bases in between. The CDR3 bases are TGTGCCAGCAGCTTAAAATTTCCAGGGGTTGCTTCCTGGCAGCCCCAGCATTTT. Amino acids: CASSLKFPGVASWQPQHF.

This clone was recorded a few times. The chain recombines TRBV6-4 with TRBJ2-7, with D perhaps matching TRBD2 (6 bases). The CDR3 spans 13 residues. CDR1 MRHNA and CDR2 SNTAGT come from the germline V gene. Trimming took off 5 bases at V and 3 bases at J, with 11 bases between the two ends. CDR3 DNA sequence: TGTGCCAGCAGTCGGGGGACGGACTACGAGCAGTACTTC. Amino acid sequence: CASSRGTDYEQYF.

V usage is TRBV7-9 and J usage is TRBJ2-7, with 7 nucleotides matching TRBD1. V trimming: 5 bases; J trimming: 2 bases; junction bases outside the gene matches: 3. Germline V gene data show CDR1 as SEHNR and CDR2 as FQNEAQ (reference sequence). The CDR3 loop spans 13 amino acids. As DNA, the CDR3 is TGTGCCAGCAGCAAGACAGGGACCTACGAGCAGTACTTC. Translated: CASSKTGTYEQYF.

The CDR3: CASSQEAPYEQYF. In DNA, the CDR3 is TGTGCCAGCAGCCAAGAAGCTCCCTACGAGCAGTACTTC. The chain combines TRBV4-2 with TRBJ2-7; D is uncertain. Trimming shortened V by 0 bases and J by 2 bases, and 5 bases separated the two germline ends. The germline V gene encodes CDR1 LGHNA and CDR2 YNFKEQ. This CDR3 comprises 13 residues.

This clone has just one count. This rearrangement joins TRBV11-2 to TRBJ2-3, with D perhaps TRBD1 (6 bases). CDR1 and CDR2 (germline): SGHAT, FQNNGV. Trimming removed 10 bases from V and 3 bases from J, with 17 bases in between. CDR3 length equals 14 residues. CDR3: CAITQGLRTDTQYF. In DNA, the CDR3 is TGTGCCATCACACAGGGTTTGAGGACAGATACGCAGTATTTT.

A few counts support this clone. The chain combines TRBV7-2 with TRBJ1-5; TRBD1 is a possible D gene (6 bases). Between the trimmed V and J ends, which lost 5 bases and 0 bases, there was a span of 11 bases. This CDR3 has 15 residues. Germline-derived CDR1 and CDR2 are SGHTA and FQGNSA. For the CDR3, the DNA is TGTGCCAGCAGCATGACAGGTCCTAGCAATCAGCCCCAGCATTTT. Amino acid sequence: CASSMTGPSNQPQHF.

The J gene is TRBJ2-7, the V gene TRBV9; tentatively, D is TRBD2 (5 bases). The germline V gene encodes CDR1 SGDLS and CDR2 YYNGEE. The CDR3 loop spans 11 amino acids. The V end lost 3 bases, the J end lost 11 bases, and 12 bases lay between the germline ends. Here the CDR3 reads CASSGQWGEYF. CDR3 DNA sequence: TGTGCCAGCAGCGGCCAATGGGGAGAGTACTTC.

This sequence joins TRBV2 and TRBJ2-5; D might be TRBD1 (5 bases). The CDR3 totals 14 residues. Germline V CDR1 and CDR2: SNHLY, FYNNEI. The ends were cut back, 3 bases at V and 7 bases at J, with 15 bases in the middle. CDR3 in DNA: TGTGCCAGCAGTGATTTGGTAGGGGTGGGGACCCAGTACTTC. This sequence encodes CASSDLVGVGTQYF.